Listed below are T cell receptor beta chains from one sample, sequenced in a study of blood T cell repertoires in COVID-19. Clones were sequenced by immunoSEQ multiplex PCR, and TCRdb holds only the in-frame ones, with some missing. The sample has 180,000 or so clones, around 80% seen once. The sample taken for sequencing was PBMCs or T cells enriched from blood (not recorded which). These receptors were obtained from a man aged 55-75 years who had been exposed to COVID-19. CDR3s include the opening cysteine and the closing phenylalanine or tryptophan. The D gene is left open where the match is weak. A row's size may be missing; if present it is once, few, many or a size class.

size	V	D	J	DNA	CDR3
few	TRBV24-1	TRBD1	TRBJ2-7	TGTGCCACCAGTGACCGACAGGGGGGACGTTACGAGCAGTACTTC	CATSDRQGGRYEQYF
-	TRBV15	-	TRBJ1-2	TGTGCCACCAGCAGAGATCGCAGGGGCCCTAACTATGGCTACACCTTC	CATSRDRRGPNYGYTF
few	TRBV12-3/TRBV12-4	TRBD1	TRBJ1-1	TGTGCCAGCAGCCTGGGACAGGGAGCTTTCGCTTTCTTT	CASSLGQGAFAFF
-	TRBV20-1	-	TRBJ1-1	TGCAGTGCTAGTTTAGTTAGGAGGGAAGCTTTCTTT	CSASLVRREAFF
few	TRBV29-1	TRBD1	TRBJ2-7	TGCAGCGTGGGACAGACCCGAGGGACCTACGAGCAGTACTTC	CSVGQTRGTYEQYF
-	TRBV5-1	TRBD1	TRBJ1-6	TGCGCCAGCAGCCTTACGGGACAGGGGCGGCATAATTCACCCCTCCACTTT	CASSLTGQGRHNSPLHF
-	TRBV15	TRBD1	TRBJ1-3	TGTGCCACCAGCAGGGATACAGGGGCTGGAAACACCATATATTTT	CATSRDTGAGNTIYF
few	TRBV5-4	-	TRBJ2-5	TGTGCCAGCAGCTTGCCCGGACAGGGAGGGAAGACCCAGTACTTC	CASSLPGQGGKTQYF
-	TRBV6-5	-	TRBJ1-1	TGTGCCAGCAGTTACAATTGGGGCAGCACTGAAGCTTTCTTT	CASSYNWGSTEAFF
-	TRBV7-9	TRBD1	TRBJ1-6	TGTGCCAGCAGCCCCTCGGACAGGACGTCCCTCCACTTT	CASSPSDRTSLHF
once	TRBV11-3	TRBD1	TRBJ1-3	TGTGCCAGCAGCCAAGGGACAGCCCTTCTCTCTGGAAACACCATATATTTT	CASSQGTALLSGNTIYF
-	TRBV27	-	TRBJ2-2	TGTGCCAGCAGCCCAAGGGGGTGGACCGGGGAGCTGTTTTTT	CASSPRGWTGELFF
once	TRBV5-1	TRBD1	TRBJ2-6	TGCGCCAGTCTCCCGGGACAGGGGGCTGAATATGGGGCCAACGTCCTGACTTTC	CASLPGQGAEYGANVLTF
-	TRBV10-3	-	TRBJ2-7	TGTGCCATCAGTCCACCGAGCTCCTACGAGCAGTACTTC	CAISPPSSYEQYF
-	TRBV5-5	-	TRBJ1-6	TGTGCCAGCAGCGCCTCAGGGCTGGAGAATTCACCCCTCCACTTT	CASSASGLENSPLHF
-	TRBV19	TRBD1	TRBJ2-2	TGTGCCAGTAGTCCCGGGACAGGGGTACCGGGGGAGCTGTTTTTT	CASSPGTGVPGELFF
-	TRBV11-1	-	TRBJ2-7	TGTGCCAGCAGCTTAGGAGACAGGAGCTCCTACGAGCAGTACTTC	CASSLGDRSSYEQYF
many	TRBV6-5	TRBD1	TRBJ2-5	TGTGCCAGCAGTTCCACCGGGACAGGGCCAGAGACCCAGTACTTC	CASSSTGTGPETQYF
-	TRBV5-1	-	TRBJ2-1	TGCGCCAGCAGCTTGGATGGATCGGGGGACAATGAGCAGTTCTTC	CASSLDGSGDNEQFF
-	TRBV30	TRBD2	TRBJ2-4	TGTGCCTGGACCCCCCGGGAGGCAAACATTCAGTACTTC	CAWTPREANIQYF
-	TRBV27	TRBD1	TRBJ1-6	TGTGCCAGCAGTTTGGCCCGACAGGGAACCTCACCCCTCCACTTT	CASSLARQGTSPLHF
-	TRBV9	-	TRBJ2-1	TGTGCCAGCAGCGGGGGGCCGGGCGAGGGTTACAATGAGCAGTTCTTC	CASSGGPGEGYNEQFF
few	TRBV4-3	-	TRBJ1-2	TGCGCCAGCAGCCAAGCGGGGTATGGGTCGCGTTATGGCTACACCTTC	CASSQAGYGSRYGYTF
-	TRBV29-1	-	TRBJ2-5	TGCAGCGCAGCCCCAGGGGAAAGAGAGACCCAGTACTTC	CSAAPGERETQYF
-	TRBV19	TRBD1	TRBJ2-5	TGTGCCAGTAGTTCCGGGACAGGGGCTGGCGAGACCCAGTACTTC	CASSSGTGAGETQYF
-	TRBV6-5	TRBD1	TRBJ1-6	TGTGCCAGCGGACAGGGGGCCAGGAATTCACCCCTCCACTTT	CASGQGARNSPLHF